Sequencing of this TCR beta chain was carried out in a study of T cell responses to AZD1222 COVID-19 vaccine. Study-wide results and limits: Reports indicate that nearly half of spike-specific TCRs are directed at unmutated variant regions. At baseline, seropositivity was found in only 5 to 7 AZD1222 recipients. Two AZD1222 doses significantly raised spike-specific TCR breadth and depth over controls. Spike-wide vaccine-associated CD4 TCRs dominated at 160-218 and 743-854.

As regards this clone: Its specificity is unknown.

This table comes from immunoSEQ multiplex PCR, and its TCRdb copy is limited to in-frame clones, with some not included. Among about 160,000 clones listed, around nine tenths were seen once. Germline CDR1 and CDR2: MDHEN and SYDVKM. Trimming left V 2 bases short and J 4 bases short, with 11 bases between. The CDR3 has 15 amino acids. Sequences were derived from peripheral blood, sampled on day 0 of AZD1222 vaccination. The chain recombines TRBV28 with TRBJ1-4, with D possibly matching TRBD1 (6 bases). The receptor was derived from an adult in good health. CDR3 sequence reads: CASSLGGAGNEKLFF. DNA of the CDR3: TGTGCCAGCAGTTTAGGGGGCGCGGGTAATGAAAAACTGTTTTTT.